Each of the 20 T cell receptor beta chains below was sequenced from the same sample in a study of blood T cell repertoires in COVID-19. Here immunoSEQ multiplex PCR was the method, and the copy in TCRdb shows in-frame clones only, minus some. The profile shows some 270,000 clones, approximately 88% of them singletons. Sequencing used PBMCs or T cells enriched from blood (not recorded which). These receptors were obtained from a woman between 35 and 50 years old who had been exposed to COVID-19.

V gene TRBV6-2 or TRBV6-3 combines with J gene TRBJ2-5; a possible D gene is TRBD1 (6 bases). The CDR3 loop spans 18 amino acids. V was shortened by 2 bases and J by 4 bases, with 23 bases between the two germline ends. Germline CDR1 reads MNHEY; CDR2 reads SVGEGT. The CDR3 region has the DNA TGTGCCAGCAGTTACCTTAAGGGACACCTGAACGTGGGAGAGACCCAGTACTTC. Translated, it gives CASSYLKGHLNVGETQYF.

J is TRBJ1-2 and V is TRBV4-3; D is unclear. CDR3 length: 15 residues. The V gene's germline CDR1 is LGHNA and CDR2 YSLEER. V was clipped by 4 bases and J by 6 bases, with 18 bases between them. CDR3 residues: CASSLTLLPRDGYTF. The CDR3 region has the DNA TGCGCCAGCAGCCTAACGCTCCTTCCCCGGGATGGCTACACCTTC.

V and J are TRBV10-3 and TRBJ1-3; possible D gene TRBD1, 6 bases. With 10 bases removed from V and 0 bases from J, the gap between germline ends came to 19 bases. The CDR3 covers 16 residues. Germline loops: CDR1 ENHRY, CDR2 SYGVKD. CDR3 nucleotides: TGTGCCACCGCGGCGGGGGCGCCTAGCTCTGGAAACACCATATATTTT. This translates into CATAAGAPSSGNTIYF.

The genes are TRBV28 and TRBJ1-5, with 7 positions matching TRBD1. The CDR3 sequence is 21 residues long. Germline CDR1 is MDHEN and CDR2 is SYDVKM. The junction had 25 bases not matched to a gene; V was cut back by 5 bases and J by 3 bases. Here the CDR3 reads CASSARGGTASQLTYNQPQHF. The CDR3 DNA reads TGTGCCAGCAGTGCGCGTGGTGGGACAGCTTCCCAATTGACCTACAATCAGCCCCAGCATTTT.

The rearrangement uses TRBV5-6 and TRBJ1-1, with D hard to call. There are 16 residues in the CDR3. V gave up 3 bases and J gave up 9 bases, with 24 bases separating them. The germline CDR1 and CDR2 sequences are SGHDT and YYEEEE. The CDR3 reads CASSSRYLVAIGKAFF. As DNA, the CDR3 is TGTGCCAGCAGCTCCAGGTATCTGGTGGCGATCGGGAAAGCTTTCTTT.

The V gene is TRBV21-1, the J gene TRBJ1-5; TRBD1 is taken as the D call from the table, unchecked against the DNA. TRBV21-1 is a pseudogene locus. The CDR3 is 13 residues long. The CDR3 DNA follows: TGTGCCAGCATAGGGGTTAGCAATCAGCCCCAGCATTTT. Its protein is CASIGVSNQPQHF.

The rearrangement uses TRBV18 and TRBJ1-2; 10 bases align to TRBD1. Germline V CDR1 and CDR2: KGHSH, LQKENI. The CDR3 extends over 14 amino acids. The V gene end was trimmed by 3 bases and the J gene end by 6 bases; junction bases not matched to a gene: 4. CDR3 bases: TGTGCCAGCTCACCGTTGGACAGGGGGGATGGCTACACCTTC. Translating it yields CASSPLDRGDGYTF.

The chain recombines TRBV11-3 with TRBJ2-3, with a possible D match to TRBD2 (5 bases). The CDR3 length is 16 residues. Deletions cut 5 bases from V and 0 bases from J, with 15 bases between. Germline-derived CDR1 and CDR2 are SGHNT and YENEEA. In DNA, the CDR3 is TGTGCCAGCAGCAAATCGCAGCGGACTAGCACAGATACGCAGTATTTT. Translated: CASSKSQRTSTDTQYF.

This chain connects TRBV28 to TRBJ1-2; 10 nucleotides match TRBD1. Losses at the gene ends were 7 bases for V and 5 bases for J; bases not matched to a gene: 10. Germline-derived CDR1 and CDR2 are MDHEN and SYDVKM. CDR3 size: 15 residues. CDR3 nucleotide sequence: TGTGCCAGCATTCCACATCGACAGGGGGCGTATGGCTACACCTTC. Residues: CASIPHRQGAYGYTF.

Concerning this clone: Its ends do not fully match the called genes, so a read error is possible. This rearrangement joins TRBV5-1 to TRBJ2-3, with 8 bases lining up with TRBD2. This CDR3 is built from 17 residues. From germline, CDR1 is SGHRS and CDR2 YFSETQ. DNA for the CDR3: TGTGCCAGCAGCCCCAAGGTGGGACTAGAGGGCACAGATACGCAGTATTTT. It codes for CASSPKVGLEGTDTQYF.

This clone has a single count. This chain connects TRBV2 to TRBJ2-7; 9 bases fit TRBD2. The CDR3 has 15 amino acids. V dropped 7 bases and J dropped 2; count of bases not matched to a gene: 9. Germline V lookup: CDR1 SNHLY, CDR2 FYNNEI. The CDR3 protein is CASTVRGLAAYEQYF. The CDR3 DNA is TGTGCCAGCACTGTACGGGGACTAGCTGCCTACGAGCAGTACTTC.

CDR3 amino acids: CASSARLAGGPKTDTQYF. In DNA, the CDR3 is TGTGCCAGCAGTGCCCGACTAGCGGGAGGGCCGAAAACAGATACGCAGTATTTT. The V call is TRBV25-1, the J call TRBJ2-3; TRBD2 matches at 14 bases. CDR3 length equals 18 residues. CDR1 is MGHDK, CDR2 SYGVNS, per germline. V lost 4 bases to trimming and J lost 3 bases; unmatched junction nucleotides: 9.

This chain joins TRBV30 and TRBJ1-1; a weak D match, TRBD1 (5 bases). With 2 bases removed from V and 1 base from J, the gap between germline ends came to 8 bases. Germline V gene lookup returns CDR1 GTSNPN and CDR2 SVGIG (reference sequence). This CDR3 is 13 amino acids long. CDR3 in DNA: TGTGCCTGGAGTCGACAGAGGAACACTGAAGCTTTCTTT. Encoded protein: CAWSRQRNTEAFF.

The chain employs TRBV5-6 and TRBJ2-7, with 7 bases lining up with TRBD1. The CDR3 has 13 residues. Germline CDR1 reads SGHDT; CDR2 reads YYEEEE. V was clipped by 2 bases and J by 6 bases; unmatched bases: 5. The DNA for the CDR3 is TGTGCCAGCAGCTTAGGGACAGCCCTCGAGCAGTACGTC. Residues: CASSLGTALEQYV.

CDR3 DNA: TGTGCCAGCAGTTTAGGGGGAGGGAAACTGTTTTTT. This codes for CASSLGGGKLFF. The V and J genes are TRBV12-3 or TRBV12-4 and TRBJ1-4; D is undetermined. The CDR3 length is 12 residues. V lost 1 base and J lost 11, with 8 bases in between.

The V gene is TRBV7-8, the J gene TRBJ2-1; 8 bases align to TRBD2. Trimming took 4 bases from V and 5 from J; bases not matched to a gene: 7. The CDR3 covers 15 residues. Germline V gene data show CDR1 as SGHVS and CDR2 as FQNEAQ. CDR3 coding DNA: TGTGCCAGCAGCTCGGGAGGGAGCGGAAACAATGAGCAGTTCTTC. It codes for CASSSGGSGNNEQFF.

V is TRBV5-5 and J is TRBJ2-5; TRBD2 aligns across 9 bases. The CDR3 length is 17 residues. Germline V gene lookup returns CDR1 SGHKS and CDR2 YYEKEE (reference sequence). Trimming at V came to 1 base and at J to 3 bases, leaving 10 bases not matched to a gene. CDR3 sequence (DNA): TGTGCCAGCAGCTTGCTCTCAGTTGCTAGCGGGGAAGAGACCCAGTACTTC. Its translation: CASSLLSVASGEETQYF. Complete variable domain (other parts from reference TRBV5-5 and TRBJ2-5): DAGVTQSPTHLIKTRGQQVTLRCSPISGHKSVSWYQQVLGQGPQFIFQYYEKEERGRGNFPDRFSARQFPNYSSELNVNALLLGDSALYLCASSLLSVASGEETQYFGPGTRLLVL.

V usage is TRBV24-1 and J usage is TRBJ1-5; no reliable D call. The CDR3 runs 13 residues. V was trimmed by 9 bases and J by 0 bases, leaving 8 bases between them. The germline gives CDR1 KGHDR, CDR2 SFDVKD. The CDR3 reads CATQEGSNQPQHF. CDR3 nucleotides: TGTGCCACCCAGGAAGGTAGCAATCAGCCCCAGCATTTT.

The rearrangement links TRBV19 to TRBJ1-5, with TRBD1 matching 8 bases. V shed 5 bases, J shed 0 bases, and the junction held 9 bases outside the gene matches. The CDR3 has 17 residues. CDR1 is LNHDA, CDR2 SQIVND, per germline (reference sequence). The CDR3 sequence is CASSDRGTWDSNQPQHF. CDR3 in DNA: TGTGCCAGTAGTGACAGGGGAACGTGGGATAGCAATCAGCCCCAGCATTTT. Using reference TRBV19 and TRBJ1-5 for the parts outside the CDR3, the full variable domain is DGGITQSPKYLFRKEGQNVTLSCEQNLNHDAMYWYRQDPGQGLRLIYYSQIVNDFQKGDIAEGYSVSREKKESFPLTVTSAQKNPTAFYLCASSDRGTWDSNQPQHFGDGTRLSIL.

The chain uses TRBV2 and TRBJ2-6; TRBD1 aligns across 12 bases. This CDR3 spans 17 amino acids. Losses at the gene ends were 7 bases for V and 4 bases for J; bases not matched to a gene: 8. Germline V gene lookup returns CDR1 SNHLY and CDR2 FYNNEI. CDR3 bases: TGTGCCAGCAAAGGGGACAGGGGGCAATCGGGGGCCAACGTCCTGACTTTC. This sequence encodes CASKGDRGQSGANVLTF.